The TCR beta chain under discussion was sequenced for a study of OX40 agonist ivuxolimab in advanced cancers. Some clones are missing from TCRdb's copy, which holds only in-frame ones; the method was immunoSEQ multiplex PCR. This sample has about 50,000 clones, with nearly 95% found just once. Study-wide points: In general, CD8+ T cells held more expanded clones than CD4+ did, on average. At 0.1 to 3.0 mg/kg and by week 6, CD4+ and CD8+ T cells in the blood had expanded clonally.

For this clone: The target antigen is unknown.

V was pared by 1 base and J by 5 bases, with 12 bases of the junction left unmatched. The CDR3 consists of 18 residues. Germline CDR1 reads SGHAT; CDR2 reads FQNNGV. Sample: CD4+ or CD8+ T cells sorted from blood, taken in a trial of the OX40 agonist ivuxolimab. The TCR sequence derives from an adult with an advanced solid tumor such as melanoma, head and neck, liver or kidney cancer. The chain joins TRBV11-2 to TRBJ1-3; 9 bases line up with TRBD1. The CDR3 sequence is CASSLAFPHRGQRNTIYF. The CDR3 DNA is TGTGCCAGCAGCTTAGCCTTCCCTCACAGGGGGCAAAGAAACACCATATATTTT.